The rows below give T cell receptor beta chains drawn from one sample of a study of vaccination and CD4 T cells after COVID-19. A single record per CDR3 protein comes from TCRdb applying MiXCR to the PCR reads. Here the sample spans 10,000 to 15,000 distinct CDR3 sequences, around half being singletons. Their specific antigens are unknown. The material sequenced was CD4+ T cells from blood, cultured in vitro. Receptors were obtained from a human donor who had recovered from COVID-19. The CDR3 runs from the conserved cysteine through the conserved F or W. Each record gives: J gene, V gene, D gene, clone size, CDR3 protein, CDR3 DNA. The D gene is left open where the match is weak. The listing skips clone size in some rows; elsewhere it reads once, few, many or a size class.

TRBJ2-7 | TRBV3-1 | - | few | CAGSHGGTSYEQYF | TGTGCCGGCAGCCACGGTGGAACTTCCTACGAGCAGTACTTC
TRBJ2-3 | TRBV6-1 | TRBD2 | - | CASSPSGGDTQYF | TGTGCCAGCAGCCCTAGCGGTGGAGATACGCAGTATTTT
TRBJ2-1 | TRBV6-2/TRBV6-3 | TRBD2 | - | CASSRTSGRAVSNEQFF | TGTGCCAGCAGCCGGACTAGCGGGAGGGCCGTAAGCAATGAGCAGTTCTTC
TRBJ1-6 | TRBV6-5 | - | once | CASSYSPWVALHF | TGTGCCAGCAGTTATAGCCCCTGGGTCGCCCTCCACTTT
TRBJ2-2 | TRBV20-1 | - | few | CSARDPAMNTGELFF | TGCAGTGCTAGAGATCCAGCTATGAACACCGGGGAGCTGTTTTTT
TRBJ2-3 | TRBV21-1 | - | once | CASSKAKGLVADTQYF | TGTGCCAGCAGCAAGGCCAAGGGACTAGTTGCTGATACGCAGTATTTT
TRBJ2-7 | TRBV7-9 | - | - | CASSSSGSYEQYF | TGTGCCAGCAGCTCGAGCGGTTCCTACGAGCAGTACTTC
TRBJ1-2 | TRBV20-1 | - | - | CSARRIDGYTF | TGCAGTGCTAGGAGGATAGATGGCTACACCTTC
TRBJ1-1 | TRBV7-3 | - | - | CASSATLNTEAFF | TGTGCCAGCAGCGCCACCTTGAACACTGAAGCTTTCTTT
TRBJ2-1 | TRBV27 | - | - | CASSLPRGYNEQFF | TGTGCCAGCAGTCTCCCCCGTGGGTACAATGAGCAGTTCTTC
TRBJ2-1 | TRBV6-5 | - | - | CASSYSMGSSTNEQFF | TGTGCCAGCAGTTACTCGATGGGGTCGAGTACCAATGAGCAGTTCTTC
TRBJ2-7 | TRBV7-6 | - | few | CASNPVGGEQYF | TGTGCCAGCAACCCGGTTGGGGGTGAGCAGTACTTC
TRBJ2-6 | TRBV4-3 | - | - | CASSQGVGSGANVLTF | TGCGCCAGCAGCCAAGGGGTCGGTTCTGGGGCCAACGTCCTGACTTTC
TRBJ2-3 | TRBV6-2/TRBV6-3 | - | few | CASFPRDQRTDTQYF | TGTGCCAGCTTCCCCCGGGACCAACGCACAGATACGCAGTATTTT
TRBJ2-5 | TRBV30 | TRBD2 | - | CAWAGVETQYF | TGTGCCTGGGCGGGGGTAGAGACCCAGTACTTC
TRBJ2-3 | TRBV11-3 | - | - | CASSLGRRTDTQYF | TGTGCCAGCAGCTTAGGCCGGAGAACAGATACGCAGTATTTT
TRBJ2-7 | TRBV27 | TRBD2 | - | CASSRSSGRSSYEQYF | TGTGCCAGCAGTAGATCTAGCGGGAGGAGCTCGTACGAGCAGTACTTC
TRBJ2-7 | TRBV27 | TRBD1 | - | CASSLERGRIDEQYF | TGTGCCAGCAGTTTAGAGAGGGGGCGCATCGACGAGCAGTACTTC
TRBJ2-2 | TRBV6-1 | TRBD2 | - | CASRMTSRRRNTGELFF | TGTGCCAGCAGGATGACTAGCAGGAGGCGTAACACCGGGGAGCTGTTTTTT
TRBJ1-2 | TRBV12-3/TRBV12-4 | - | few | CATNRAGSHGTNYGYTF | TGTGCCACCAACCGGGCAGGGAGTCATGGTACTAACTATGGCTACACCTTC
TRBJ2-7 | TRBV7-2 | - | - | CASSLEYDRYF | TGTGCCAGCAGCTTAGAATACGACAGATACTTC
TRBJ2-2 | TRBV20-1 | - | - | CSLESEDAGELFF | TGCAGTCTCGAGAGCGAGGACGCCGGGGAGCTGTTTTTT
TRBJ2-3 | TRBV30 | - | - | CAWRETKRLLTDTQYF | TGTGCCTGGAGGGAGACGAAGCGGCTTCTCACAGATACGCAGTATTTT
TRBJ2-5 | TRBV6-1 | - | - | CASSDTERETQYF | TGTGCCAGCAGTGACACAGAGCGAGAGACCCAGTACTTC
TRBJ1-6 | TRBV20-1 | - | few | CSARVQFPLTANSPLHF | TGCAGTGCTAGAGTACAGTTTCCCTTGACCGCCAATTCACCCCTCCACTTT
TRBJ1-6 | TRBV6-1 | - | - | CASSPAFSPLHF | TGTGCCAGCAGTCCCGCGTTTTCACCCCTCCACTTT
TRBJ1-1 | TRBV5-6 | - | - | CASSPLRDDTEAFF | TGTGCCAGCAGCCCACTTAGGGACGACACTGAAGCTTTCTTT
TRBJ2-3 | TRBV5-1 | TRBD1 | - | CASRSTGGTDTQYF | TGCGCCAGCAGGTCGACAGGGGGGACAGATACGCAGTATTTT
TRBJ2-5 | TRBV20-1 | - | once | CSARDTAGKTQYF | TGCAGTGCTAGAGATACGGCGGGGAAGACCCAGTACTTC
TRBJ2-3 | TRBV27 | TRBD2 | - | CASSLTPGLPTDTQYF | TGTGCCAGCAGCTTGACACCGGGACTACCCACAGATACGCAGTATTTT
TRBJ1-2 | TRBV28 | TRBD1 | - | CASSLSPLGQKNYGYTF | TGTGCCAGCAGTTTATCCCCCTTGGGACAGAAGAACTATGGCTACACCTTC
TRBJ1-2 | TRBV10-3 | - | - | CAIRSTTPGYGYTF | TGTGCCATCAGATCTACGACACCCGGATATGGCTACACCTTC
TRBJ2-5 | TRBV7-2 | - | - | CASSDPGGETQYF | TGTGCCAGCAGTGATCCCGGGGGAGAGACCCAGTACTTC
TRBJ2-5 | TRBV14 | TRBD1 | - | CASSRTGARETQYF | TGTGCCAGCAGCCGGACAGGGGCGAGGGAGACCCAGTACTTC
TRBJ2-5 | TRBV6-1 | - | - | CASSEAGSVETQYF | TGTGCCAGCAGTGAAGCGGGGTCGGTGGAGACCCAGTACTTC
TRBJ2-5 | TRBV6-2/TRBV6-3 | - | few | CASSHGETQYF | TGTGCCAGCAGTCACGGAGAGACCCAGTACTTC